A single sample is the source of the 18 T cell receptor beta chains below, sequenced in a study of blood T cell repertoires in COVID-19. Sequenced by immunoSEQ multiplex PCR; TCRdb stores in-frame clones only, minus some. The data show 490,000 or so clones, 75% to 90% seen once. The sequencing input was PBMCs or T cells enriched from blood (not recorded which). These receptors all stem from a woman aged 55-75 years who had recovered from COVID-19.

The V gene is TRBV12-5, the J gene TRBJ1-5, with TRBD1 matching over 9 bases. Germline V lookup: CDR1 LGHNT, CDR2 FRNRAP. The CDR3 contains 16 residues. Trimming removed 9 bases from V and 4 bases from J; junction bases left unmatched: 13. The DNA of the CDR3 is TGTGCTAGCAATAACTTGGACAGGGGTGGGAATCAGCCCCAGCATTTT. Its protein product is CASNNLDRGGNQPQHF.

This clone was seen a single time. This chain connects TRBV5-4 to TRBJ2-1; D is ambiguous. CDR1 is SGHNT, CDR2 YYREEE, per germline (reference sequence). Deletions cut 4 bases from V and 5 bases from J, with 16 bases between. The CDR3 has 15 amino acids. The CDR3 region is CASSPSAGMNNEQFF. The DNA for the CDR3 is TGTGCCAGCAGCCCCTCGGCAGGAATGAACAATGAGCAGTTCTTC.

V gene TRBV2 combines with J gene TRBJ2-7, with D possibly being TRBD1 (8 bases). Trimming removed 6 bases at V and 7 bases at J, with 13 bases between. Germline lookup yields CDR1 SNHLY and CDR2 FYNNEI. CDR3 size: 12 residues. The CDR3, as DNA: TGTGCCAGCAGAATACAGGGGGGGGAGCAGTACGTC. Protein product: CASRIQGGEQYV.

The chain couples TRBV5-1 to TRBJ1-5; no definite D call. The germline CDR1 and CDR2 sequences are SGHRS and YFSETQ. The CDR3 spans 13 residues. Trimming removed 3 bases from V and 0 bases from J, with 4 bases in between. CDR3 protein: CASSSGSNQPQHF. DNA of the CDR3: TGCGCCAGCAGCTCGGGTAGCAATCAGCCCCAGCATTTT.

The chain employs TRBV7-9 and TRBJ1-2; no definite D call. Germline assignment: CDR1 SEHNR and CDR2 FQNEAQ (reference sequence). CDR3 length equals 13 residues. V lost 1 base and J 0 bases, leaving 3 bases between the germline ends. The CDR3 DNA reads TGTGCCAGCAGCTTAGGGCCTAACTATGGCTACACCTTC. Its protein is CASSLGPNYGYTF.

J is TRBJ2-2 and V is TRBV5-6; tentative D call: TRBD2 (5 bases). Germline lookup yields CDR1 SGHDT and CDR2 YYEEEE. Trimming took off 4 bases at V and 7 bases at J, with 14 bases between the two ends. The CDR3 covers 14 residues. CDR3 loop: CASSPYPEGGELFF. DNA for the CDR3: TGTGCCAGCAGCCCCTATCCCGAGGGCGGGGAGCTGTTTTTT.

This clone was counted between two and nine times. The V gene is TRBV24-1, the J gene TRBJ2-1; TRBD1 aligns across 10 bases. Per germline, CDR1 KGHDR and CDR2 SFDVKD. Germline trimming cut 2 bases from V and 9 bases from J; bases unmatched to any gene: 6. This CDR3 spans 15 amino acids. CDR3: CATSDYGQGDSEQFF. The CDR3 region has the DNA TGTGCCACCAGTGATTACGGACAGGGGGATAGTGAGCAGTTCTTC.

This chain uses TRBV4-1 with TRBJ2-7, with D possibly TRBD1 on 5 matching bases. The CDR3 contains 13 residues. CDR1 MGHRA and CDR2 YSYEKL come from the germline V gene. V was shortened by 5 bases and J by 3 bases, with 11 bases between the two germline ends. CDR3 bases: TGCGCCAGCAGCGAGCAGGGCGGCTACGAGCAGTACTTC. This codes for CASSEQGGYEQYF.

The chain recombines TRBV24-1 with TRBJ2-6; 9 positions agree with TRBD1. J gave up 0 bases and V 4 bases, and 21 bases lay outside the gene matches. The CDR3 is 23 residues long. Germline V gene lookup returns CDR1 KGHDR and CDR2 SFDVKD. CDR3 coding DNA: TGTGCCACCAGTGACCATTATTACGTTTCAAGGACAGGGGCGTACTCTGGGGCCAACGTCCTGACTTTC. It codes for CATSDHYYVSRTGAYSGANVLTF.

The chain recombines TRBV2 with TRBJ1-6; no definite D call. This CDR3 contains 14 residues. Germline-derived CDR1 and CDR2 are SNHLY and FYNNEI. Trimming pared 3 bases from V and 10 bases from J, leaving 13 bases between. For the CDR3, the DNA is TGTGCCAGCAGTGACCCTTCGACTGGATCACCCCTCCACTTT. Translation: CASSDPSTGSPLHF.

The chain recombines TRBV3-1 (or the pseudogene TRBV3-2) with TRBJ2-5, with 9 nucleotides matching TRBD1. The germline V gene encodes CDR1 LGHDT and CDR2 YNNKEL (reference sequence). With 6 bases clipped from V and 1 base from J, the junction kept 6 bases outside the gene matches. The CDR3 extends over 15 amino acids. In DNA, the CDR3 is TGTGCCAGCAGACACCGACAGGGGGTCCAAGAGACCCAGTACTTC. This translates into CASRHRQGVQETQYF.

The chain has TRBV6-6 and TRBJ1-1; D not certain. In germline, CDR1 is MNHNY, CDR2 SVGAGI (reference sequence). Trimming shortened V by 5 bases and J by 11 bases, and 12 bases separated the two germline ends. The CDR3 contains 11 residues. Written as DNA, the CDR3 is TGTGCCAGCAGTCCCCAGGTTATCGCTTTCTTT. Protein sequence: CASSPQVIAFF.

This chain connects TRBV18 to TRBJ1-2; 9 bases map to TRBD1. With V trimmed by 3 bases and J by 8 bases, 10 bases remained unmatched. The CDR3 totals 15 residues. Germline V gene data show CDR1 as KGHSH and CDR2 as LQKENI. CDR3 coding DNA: TGTGCCAGCTCACCCCCGGGACAGGGAATATACGGCTACACCTTC. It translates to CASSPPGQGIYGYTF.

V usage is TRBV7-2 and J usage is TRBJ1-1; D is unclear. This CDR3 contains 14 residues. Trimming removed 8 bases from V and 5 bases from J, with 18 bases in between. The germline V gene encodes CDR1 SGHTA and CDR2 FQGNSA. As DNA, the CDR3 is TGTGCCAGCGGGGTTAGGAGGACCCAGACTGAAGCTTTCTTT. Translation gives CASGVRRTQTEAFF.

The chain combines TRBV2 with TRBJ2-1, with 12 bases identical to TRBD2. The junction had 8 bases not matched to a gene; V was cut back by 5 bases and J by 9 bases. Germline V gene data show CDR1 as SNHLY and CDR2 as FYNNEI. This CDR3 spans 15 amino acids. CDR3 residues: CASSLLAGGESEQFF. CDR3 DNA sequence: TGTGCCAGCAGTCTACTAGCGGGGGGCGAGAGTGAGCAGTTCTTC.

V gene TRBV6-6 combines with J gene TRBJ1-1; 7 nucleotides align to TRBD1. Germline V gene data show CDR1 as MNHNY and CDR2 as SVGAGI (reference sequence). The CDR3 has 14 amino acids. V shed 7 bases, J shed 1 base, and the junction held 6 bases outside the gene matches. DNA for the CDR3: TGTGCCAGCAACCTACAGGGGTGGAACACTGAAGCTTTCTTT. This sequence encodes CASNLQGWNTEAFF.

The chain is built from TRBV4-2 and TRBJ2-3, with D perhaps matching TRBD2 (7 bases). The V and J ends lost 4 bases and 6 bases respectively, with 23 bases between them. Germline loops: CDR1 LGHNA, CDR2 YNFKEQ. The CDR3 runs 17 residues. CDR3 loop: CASSPQLPGGGRDTQYF. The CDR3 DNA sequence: TGTGCCAGCAGCCCACAACTGCCAGGCGGGGGCAGGGATACGCAGTATTTT.

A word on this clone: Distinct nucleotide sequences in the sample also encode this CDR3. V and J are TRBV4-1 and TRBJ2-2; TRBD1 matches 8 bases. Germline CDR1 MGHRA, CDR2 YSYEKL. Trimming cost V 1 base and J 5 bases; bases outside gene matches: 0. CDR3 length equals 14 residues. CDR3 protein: CASSQGQGTGELFF. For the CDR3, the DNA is TGCGCCAGCAGCCAAGGACAGGGGACCGGGGAGCTGTTTTTT.